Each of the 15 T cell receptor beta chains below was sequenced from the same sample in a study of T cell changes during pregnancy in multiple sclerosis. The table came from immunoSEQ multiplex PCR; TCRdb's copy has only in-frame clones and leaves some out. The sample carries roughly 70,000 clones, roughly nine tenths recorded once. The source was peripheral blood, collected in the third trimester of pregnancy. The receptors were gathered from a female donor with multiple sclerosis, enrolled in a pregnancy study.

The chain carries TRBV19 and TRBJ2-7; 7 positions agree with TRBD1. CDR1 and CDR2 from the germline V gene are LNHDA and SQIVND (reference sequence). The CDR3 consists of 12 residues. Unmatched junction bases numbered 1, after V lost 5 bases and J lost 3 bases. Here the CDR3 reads CASSSGGYEQYF. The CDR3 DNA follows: TGTGCCAGTAGTTCAGGGGGCTACGAGCAGTACTTC.

In DNA form, the CDR3 reads TGTGCCAGCAGTTCTATCGGGGAGCTGTTTTTT. Its protein is CASSSIGELFF. The V and J genes are TRBV11-2 and TRBJ2-2; D remains unclear. The V end was cut by 6 bases, the J end by 7 bases, with 6 bases between. Germline V gene data show CDR1 as SGHAT and CDR2 as FQNNGV. The CDR3 has 11 amino acids.

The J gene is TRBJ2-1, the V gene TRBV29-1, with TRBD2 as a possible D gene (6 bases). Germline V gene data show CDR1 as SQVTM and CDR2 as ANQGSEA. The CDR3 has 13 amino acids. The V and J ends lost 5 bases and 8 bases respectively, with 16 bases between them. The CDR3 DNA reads TGCAGCGTTTGGGGACTCATAGGGGATGAGCAGTTCTTC. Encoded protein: CSVWGLIGDEQFF.

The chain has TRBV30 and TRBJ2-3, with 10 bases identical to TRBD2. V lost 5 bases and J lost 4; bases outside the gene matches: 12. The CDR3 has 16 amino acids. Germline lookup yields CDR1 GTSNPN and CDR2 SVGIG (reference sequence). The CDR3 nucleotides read TGTGCCTGGGGCAGAGGCTTAGCGGGGGGTTCAGATACGCAGTATTTT. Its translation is CAWGRGLAGGSDTQYF.

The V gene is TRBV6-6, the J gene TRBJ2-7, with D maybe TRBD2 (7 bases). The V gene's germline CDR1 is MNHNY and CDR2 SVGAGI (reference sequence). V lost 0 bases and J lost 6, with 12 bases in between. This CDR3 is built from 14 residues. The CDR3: CASSYSREGGEQYF. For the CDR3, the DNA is TGTGCCAGCAGTTACTCGAGGGAGGGGGGCGAGCAGTACTTC.

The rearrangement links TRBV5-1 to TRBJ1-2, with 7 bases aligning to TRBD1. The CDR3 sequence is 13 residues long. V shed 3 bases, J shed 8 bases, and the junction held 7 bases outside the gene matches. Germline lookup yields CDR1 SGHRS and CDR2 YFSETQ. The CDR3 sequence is CASSSDRARGYTF. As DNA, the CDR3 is TGCGCCAGCAGCTCAGACAGGGCACGAGGCTACACCTTC.

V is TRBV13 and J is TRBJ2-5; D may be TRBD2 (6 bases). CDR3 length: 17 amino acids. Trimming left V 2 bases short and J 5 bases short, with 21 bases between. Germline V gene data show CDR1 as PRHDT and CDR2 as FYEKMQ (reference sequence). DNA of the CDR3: TGTGCCAGCAGCTTACGGGGGAAGGTCCAGGGTTTGGAGACCCAGTACTTC. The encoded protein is CASSLRGKVQGLETQYF.

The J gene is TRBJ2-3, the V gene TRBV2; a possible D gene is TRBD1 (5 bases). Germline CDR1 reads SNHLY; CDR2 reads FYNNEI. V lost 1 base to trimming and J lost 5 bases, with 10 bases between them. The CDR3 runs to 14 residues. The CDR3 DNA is TGTGCCAGCAGTGAAGGGACAAGGAGAGATACGCAGTATTTT. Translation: CASSEGTRRDTQYF.

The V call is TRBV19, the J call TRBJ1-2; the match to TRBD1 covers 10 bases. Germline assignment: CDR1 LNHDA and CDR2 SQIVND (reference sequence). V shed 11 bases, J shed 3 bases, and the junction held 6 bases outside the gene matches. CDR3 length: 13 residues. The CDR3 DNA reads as TGTGCCGCACGGGACAGGGGTTACTATGGCTACACCTTC. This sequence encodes CAARDRGYYGYTF.

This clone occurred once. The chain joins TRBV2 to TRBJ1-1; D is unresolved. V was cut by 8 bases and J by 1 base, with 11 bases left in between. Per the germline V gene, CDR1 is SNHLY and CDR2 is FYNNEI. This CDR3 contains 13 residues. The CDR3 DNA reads TGTGCCAGCCGTCCCACAGAGAACACTGAAGCTTTCTTT. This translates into CASRPTENTEAFF.

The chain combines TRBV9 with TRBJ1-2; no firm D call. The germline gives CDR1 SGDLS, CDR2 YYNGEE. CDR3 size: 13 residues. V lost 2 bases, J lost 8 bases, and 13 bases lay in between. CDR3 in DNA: TGTGCCAGCAGCGTGAACCCCACGGGGGGCTACACCTTC. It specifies CASSVNPTGGYTF.

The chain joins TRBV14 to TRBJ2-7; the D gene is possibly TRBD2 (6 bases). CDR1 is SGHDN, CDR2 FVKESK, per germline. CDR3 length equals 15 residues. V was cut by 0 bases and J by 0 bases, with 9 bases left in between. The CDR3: CASSQEPTSSYEQYF. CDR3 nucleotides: TGTGCCAGCAGCCAAGAACCGACTAGCTCCTACGAGCAGTACTTC.

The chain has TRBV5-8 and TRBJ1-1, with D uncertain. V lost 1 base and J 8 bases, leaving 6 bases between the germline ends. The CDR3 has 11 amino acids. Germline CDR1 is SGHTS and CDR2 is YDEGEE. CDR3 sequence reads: CASSLLVEAFF. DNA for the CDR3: TGTGCCAGCAGCTTGCTCGTAGAAGCTTTCTTT.

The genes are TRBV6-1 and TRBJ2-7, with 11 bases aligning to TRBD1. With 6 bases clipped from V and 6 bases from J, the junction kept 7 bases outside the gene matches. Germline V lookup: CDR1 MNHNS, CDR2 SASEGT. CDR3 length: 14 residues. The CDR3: CASRKAGTGGEQYF. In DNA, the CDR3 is TGTGCCAGCAGGAAAGCGGGGACAGGGGGCGAGCAGTACTTC.

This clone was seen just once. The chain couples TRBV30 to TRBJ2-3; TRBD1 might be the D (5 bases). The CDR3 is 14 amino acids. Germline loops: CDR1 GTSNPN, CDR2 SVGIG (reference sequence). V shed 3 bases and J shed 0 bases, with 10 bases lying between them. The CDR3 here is CAWSRTSSTDTQYF. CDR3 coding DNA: TGTGCCTGGAGCCGGACATCAAGCACAGATACGCAGTATTTT.